This entry lists 18 T cell receptor beta chains sequenced from one sample in a study of molecular identifiers for immune sequencing clone quantification. TCRdb used MiXCR to reprocess the PCR reads, holding one entry per CDR3 protein. Seen here are roughly 320,000 distinct CDR3 sequences, roughly 23% observed once, and the top ten hold 0.75% to 0.85%. The sample consisted of naive CD8+ T cells from blood, with Jurkat cell RNA spiked in. Subset reported: FACS-sorted CD8+CD4-CCR7+CD45RA+ naive T cells. The receptor source for this set is a human donor in good health. Some libraries in this study had Jurkat cell RNA spiked in.

This clonotype has at least ten counts. The rearrangement links TRBV6-6 to TRBJ1-1, with D unresolved. The V end was cut by 0 bases, the J end by 4 bases, with 9 bases between. The CDR3 is 14 amino acids. Germline CDR1 and CDR2: MNHNY and SVGAGI (reference sequence). The DNA for the CDR3 is TGTGCCAGCAGTTACTCGATCCCATTCACTGAAGCTTTCTTT. Its translation is CASSYSIPFTEAFF.

Many counts were recorded for this clonotype. One end of the junction does not line up with germline, which may come from a read error. V gene TRBV12-3 or TRBV12-4 combines with J gene TRBJ1-1; D gene uncertain. This CDR3 comprises 13 residues. The CDR3 region is CASSLGTNTEAFF. The CDR3 DNA reads TGCGCCAGCAGCTTGGGTACAAACACTGAAGCTTTCTTT.

This clonotype was counted between two and nine times. The chain recombines TRBV24-1 with TRBJ2-7; D ambiguous. Trimming removed 3 bases from V and 2 bases from J, with 10 bases in between. Germline V gene lookup returns CDR1 KGHDR and CDR2 SFDVKD. The CDR3 length is 14 residues. This CDR3 reads CATSDRLRPYEQYF. The DNA for the CDR3 is TGTGCCACCAGTGATCGGTTGAGGCCCTACGAGCAGTACTTC.

This clonotype was detected many times. V and J are TRBV19 and TRBJ1-1; D gene ambiguous. The CDR3 has 15 residues. Trimming took 10 bases from V and 5 from J, leaving 23 bases between them. Germline V gives CDR1 LNHDA, CDR2 SQIVND (reference sequence). The CDR3 here is CATSDQVVGRTEAFF. DNA of the CDR3: TGTGCCACCTCGGACCAGGTCGTAGGTAGGACTGAAGCTTTCTTT.

The chain recombines TRBV6-2 or TRBV6-3 with TRBJ1-5; 9 bases align to TRBD1. The trim removed 2 bases at V and 6 bases at J, leaving 11 bases unmatched. Germline V gene data show CDR1 as MNHEY and CDR2 as SVGEGT. The CDR3 totals 17 residues. CDR3 DNA: TGTGCCAGCAGTTACCCGGGACAGGGACTCTACAGTCAGCCCCAGCATTTT. Its translation: CASSYPGQGLYSQPQHF.

CDR3 DNA: TGTGCCAGCAGCCCCGAGAGAGTCACAGATACGCAGTATTTT. Translated: CASSPERVTDTQYF. The chain links TRBV13 to TRBJ2-3; no clear D gene. The V end was cut by 5 bases, the J end by 2 bases, with 11 bases between. Per the germline V gene, CDR1 is PRHDT and CDR2 is FYEKMQ (reference sequence). This CDR3 spans 14 amino acids. The whole variable domain, filled in from reference TRBV13 and TRBJ2-3, reads AAGVIQSPRHLIKEKRETATLKCYPIPRHDTVYWYQQGPGQDPQFLISFYEKMQSDKGSIPDRFSAQQFSDYHSELNMSSLELGDSALYFCASSPERVTDTQYFGPGTRLTVL.

This clonotype was observed a handful of times. The V call is TRBV3-1, the J call TRBJ1-1, with TRBD1 matching 9 bases. Trimming removed 4 bases from V and 7 bases from J; junction bases left unmatched: 13. The CDR3 covers 16 residues. The germline CDR1 and CDR2 sequences are LGHDT and YNNKEL (reference sequence). The CDR3 is CASSLLRDRADYEAFF. CDR3 coding DNA: TGTGCCAGCAGCCTACTCCGGGACAGGGCAGATTATGAAGCTTTCTTT.

This clonotype was counted many times. The CDR3: CASSLETAGGNIQYF. CDR3 nucleotide sequence: TGTGCCAGCAGCTTAGAGACAGCCGGGGGAAACATTCAGTACTTC. The chain couples TRBV13 to TRBJ2-4; weak D call: TRBD2 (6 bases). The germline V and J ends were trimmed by 1 base and 6 bases, with 13 bases remaining between them. This CDR3 spans 15 amino acids. Germline CDR1 PRHDT, CDR2 FYEKMQ (reference sequence).

The V and J genes are TRBV29-1 and TRBJ2-2; unclear D gene. This CDR3 is built from 10 residues. Germline V CDR1 and CDR2: SQVTM, ANQGSEA. With 4 bases removed from V and 8 bases from J, the gap between germline ends came to 5 bases. The CDR3 nucleotides read TGCAGCGTTGGGGATGGGGAGCTGTTTTTT. Translated, it gives CSVGDGELFF.

This clonotype has at least ten counts. This chain joins TRBV21-1 and TRBJ2-4; the table's D call, TRBD1, was not checked against the DNA. TRBV21-1 is described as a pseudogene. This CDR3 is built from 19 residues. CDR3 in amino acids: CASSKVSGQPRLAKNIQYF. For the CDR3, the DNA is TGTGCCAGCAGCAAAGTGTCGGGACAGCCAAGACTAGCCAAAAACATTCAGTACTTC.

The chain joins TRBV3-1 to TRBJ1-2; D ambiguous. CDR1 and CDR2 from the germline V gene are LGHDT and YNNKEL (reference sequence). This CDR3 has 13 amino acids. Trimming shortened V by 2 bases and J by 5 bases, and 9 bases separated the two germline ends. The CDR3 bases are TGTGCCAGCAGCCAACTTTTGGAGTATGGCTACACCTTC. Residues: CASSQLLEYGYTF. Drawing the rest from reference TRBV3-1 and TRBJ1-2, the complete variable domain is DTAVSQTPKYLVTQMGNDKSIKCEQNLGHDTMYWYKQDSKKFLKIMFSYNNKELIINETVPNRFSPKSPDKAHLNLHINSLELGDSAVYFCASSQLLEYGYTFGSGTRLTVV.

J is TRBJ2-1 and V is TRBV11-1; 10 bases are a match to TRBD2. CDR3 size: 15 residues. V lost 2 bases to trimming and J lost 8 bases; unmatched junction nucleotides: 6. Per germline, CDR1 SGHAT and CDR2 FQDESV (reference sequence). CDR3 in DNA: TGTGCCAGCAGCTTATGGGCTAGCGGGAGTGATGAGCAGTTCTTC. It codes for CASSLWASGSDEQFF.

This clonotype was detected many times. CDR3 sequence (DNA): TGTGCCAGCAGCTCAGCGACAGGGGGCAACACCGGGGAGCTGTTTTTT. Amino acids: CASSSATGGNTGELFF. The chain combines TRBV7-6 with TRBJ2-2; 10 bases match TRBD1. V lost 4 bases and J lost 2; bases outside the gene matches: 4. The CDR3 runs to 16 residues. The germline gives CDR1 SGHVS, CDR2 FNYEAQ.

As to this clonotype: Just one base apart from a much larger clone, this may be a read error. V usage is TRBV2 and J usage is TRBJ1-5, with D possibly being TRBD1 (6 bases). The CDR3 runs 14 residues. In germline, CDR1 is SNHLY, CDR2 FYNNEI. Here the CDR3 DNA reads TGTGCCACCAACGGACAGTGGGGCAATCAGCTCCAGCATTTT. This codes for CATNGQWGNQLQHF.

This clonotype occurred a few times. The chain combines TRBV4-3 with TRBJ2-2; possibly TRBD2 for D (6 bases). The CDR3 runs to 16 residues. The V end lost 8 bases, the J end lost 5 bases, and 21 bases lay between the germline ends. Germline CDR1 reads LGHNA; CDR2 reads YSLEER. CDR3 coding DNA: TGCGCCAGCCGCCCGGGGGTGGGCGGGATAACCGGGGAGCTGTTTTTT. Its translation: CASRPGVGGITGELFF.

The V gene is TRBV19, the J gene TRBJ2-5; D is unresolved. V gave up 5 bases and J gave up 11 bases, with 12 bases separating them. The germline V gene encodes CDR1 LNHDA and CDR2 SQIVND (reference sequence). The CDR3 totals 11 residues. The CDR3 here is CASSPGPYQYF. The CDR3 coding sequence is TGTGCCAGTAGTCCAGGACCTTATCAGTACTTC.

Concerning this clonotype itself: A much larger clone lies a single base off, so this may be a read error. The rearrangement links TRBV20-1 to TRBJ1-2; D remains ambiguous. The CDR3 has 16 amino acids. Germline V CDR1 and CDR2: DFQATT, SNEGSKA (reference sequence). CDR3 coding DNA: TGCAGTGCTAGATTCCCCGACAACACGGATTACTATGGCTACATCTTC. This translates into CSARFPDNTDYYGYIF.

In the case of this clonotype: The missing conserved phenylalanine or tryptophan at the end of this CDR3 makes a read error likely. The chain combines TRBV28 with TRBJ1-2, with D unresolved. Per germline, CDR1 MDHEN and CDR2 SYDVKM. Trimming removed 5 bases from V and 1 base from J, with 14 bases in between. This CDR3 contains 15 residues. CDR3 protein: CASSGSSQLNYGYTS. In DNA, the CDR3 is TGTGCCAGCAGTGGAAGCAGTCAGCTTAACTATGGCTACACCTCC.